This T cell receptor (beta chain) was recorded in a study of T cell responses to AZD1222 COVID-19 vaccine. Libraries were prepared by immunoSEQ multiplex PCR; TCRdb keeps only in-frame clonotypes and omits some of them. Found here are 180,000 or so clones, more than 75% of them singletons; the top ten hold 25% to 30%. In the case of this clone: Its specificity is unknown.

Study observations and caveats: The CD4 TCRs associated with vaccination extended across spike and predominated at 160-218 and 743-854.

Germline lookup yields CDR1 LNHNV and CDR2 YYDKDF (reference sequence). The CDR3 length is 14 residues. V lost 0 bases to trimming and J lost 9 bases, with 15 bases between them. Sequencing used peripheral blood, obtained 28 days after the second AZD1222 dose. V and J are TRBV15 and TRBJ2-7; D uncertain. The sequence derives from an adult who received the AZD1222 COVID-19 vaccine. Here the CDR3 DNA reads TGTGCCACCAGCAGAGAGCAGACCTACGAGCGGCAGTACTTC. This sequence encodes CATSREQTYERQYF.